Shown below are 14 T cell receptor beta chains from a single sample sequenced in a study of shared clonotypes between healthy human individuals. The naive CD8 fraction comprised CD45RO-negative cells positively selected for CCR7 and excluded terminally differentiated effector memory CD45RA+ cells. Data came from immunoSEQ multiplex PCR; TCRdb stores just in-frame clones and leaves some out. Among 2 million to 2.5 million clones listed, just under 95% were seen once. The sequencing sample was made of naive CD8+ T cells sorted from blood. These receptors all stem from a man between 18 and 35 years old in good health.

The rearrangement uses TRBV4-3 and TRBJ2-2, with TRBD1 matching over 8 bases. The CDR3 spans 18 residues. J gave up 4 bases and V 4 bases, and 14 bases lay outside the gene matches. In germline, CDR1 is LGHNA, CDR2 YSLEER. The CDR3 DNA follows: TGCGCCAGCAGCCCGGGGACAGGCCACACCGGGGGCACCGGGGAGCTGTTTTTT. Protein sequence: CASSPGTGHTGGTGELFF.

This chain joins TRBV27 and TRBJ2-2, with TRBD2 matching over 12 bases. Germline values: CDR1 MNHEY, CDR2 SMNVEV (reference sequence). Trimming removed 3 bases from V and 5 bases from J; junction bases left unmatched: 4. CDR3 length: 16 amino acids. In DNA form, the CDR3 reads TGTGCCAGCAGTTTGACTAGCGGGAGATATACCGGGGAGCTGTTTTTT. Amino acids: CASSLTSGRYTGELFF.

CDR3 in DNA: TGTGCCAGCAGCTTAGGGGGACTAGCGCCCACAGATACGCAGTATTTT. This translates into CASSLGGLAPTDTQYF. V usage is TRBV7-8 and J usage is TRBJ2-3; 10 positions agree with TRBD2. Losses at the gene ends were 1 base for V and 2 bases for J; bases not matched to a gene: 3. Germline-derived CDR1 and CDR2 are SGHVS and FQNEAQ. The CDR3 sequence is 16 residues long.

This clone occurred once. V gene TRBV15 combines with J gene TRBJ2-7, with 11 bases identical to TRBD1. The CDR3 loop spans 18 amino acids. The trim removed 0 bases at V and 4 bases at J, leaving 11 bases unmatched. Germline V lookup: CDR1 LNHNV, CDR2 YYDKDF (reference sequence). CDR3 sequence (DNA): TGTGCCACCAGCAGAGATCTACCCCGGACAGGGGGCCTTTACGAGCAGTACTTC. Encoded protein: CATSRDLPRTGGLYEQYF.

To note about this clone: This specimen includes other DNA sequences encoding the same CDR3. The chain recombines TRBV27 with TRBJ2-7; 9 nucleotides line up with TRBD1. V gave up 3 bases and J gave up 2 bases; unmatched junction bases: 8. Per the germline V gene, CDR1 is MNHEY and CDR2 is SMNVEV (reference sequence). The CDR3 is made up of 16 amino acids. The CDR3 DNA follows: TGTGCCAGCAGTTTCCTTCGTGGGACAGGGACCTACGAGCAGTACTTC. Translated, it gives CASSFLRGTGTYEQYF.

Turning to this clone: Other nucleotide sequences from this sample produce the same CDR3. The chain combines TRBV6-5 with TRBJ1-6, with D perhaps TRBD1 (5 bases). Per the germline V gene, CDR1 is MNHEY and CDR2 is SVGAGI. With 5 bases removed from V and 8 bases from J, the gap between germline ends came to 7 bases. The CDR3 loop spans 12 amino acids. The CDR3 sequence: CASSPGYSPLHF. As DNA, the CDR3 is TGTGCCAGCAGTCCAGGGTATTCACCCCTCCACTTT.

CDR3 bases: TGTGCCATCAGTCCGGAGGGGACGGGCCCCCTCCACGAGCAGTACTTC. This codes for CAISPEGTGPLHEQYF. The chain links TRBV10-3 to TRBJ2-7, with TRBD2 as a possible D gene (6 bases). This CDR3 comprises 16 residues. The V end was cut by 5 bases, the J end by 5 bases, with 22 bases between. The germline gives CDR1 ENHRY, CDR2 SYGVKD.

The chain carries TRBV4-1 and TRBJ1-4, with D possibly matching TRBD1 (6 bases). The germline CDR1 and CDR2 sequences are MGHRA and YSYEKL. There are 16 residues in the CDR3. V was clipped by 0 bases and J by 7 bases, with 15 bases between them. CDR3 bases: TGCGCCAGCAGCCAAGAGCCCGGGGGCGCGAGTGAAAAACTGTTTTTT. This encodes CASSQEPGGASEKLFF.

This clone was seen only once. Additional DNA sequences in this sample encode the identical CDR3. This chain connects TRBV27 to TRBJ2-7, with 8 bases matching TRBD1. The CDR3 extends over 14 amino acids. V shed 4 bases and J 1 base; nucleotides not matched to a gene: 3. Germline CDR1 and CDR2: MNHEY and SMNVEV (reference sequence). CDR3 DNA: TGTGCCAGCAGTTACGGGACAGGATCCTACGAGCAGTACTTC. Its translation is CASSYGTGSYEQYF.

V gene TRBV18 combines with J gene TRBJ2-3, with 12 bases fitting TRBD1. Germline CDR1 and CDR2: KGHSH and LQKENI. With V trimmed by 3 bases and J by 2 bases, 18 bases remained unmatched. The CDR3 sequence is 21 residues long. The CDR3 DNA reads as TGTGCCAGCTCACCGGGGGAACCGGGACAGGGGGCCAACTTAATCACAGATACGCAGTATTTT. Amino acid sequence: CASSPGEPGQGANLITDTQYF.

This clone was seen a single time. The V and J genes are TRBV4-3 and TRBJ1-2; D call uncertain. With 1 base removed from V and 5 bases from J, the gap between germline ends came to 8 bases. This CDR3 comprises 13 residues. The germline V gene encodes CDR1 LGHNA and CDR2 YSLEER. CDR3 in amino acids: CASSQVGGYGYTF. CDR3 nucleotides: TGCGCCAGCAGCCAAGTGGGTGGATATGGCTACACCTTC.

The J gene is TRBJ2-7, the V gene TRBV5-4; D call uncertain. This CDR3 has 14 residues. The V gene lost 2 bases and the J gene lost 2 bases, with 11 bases spanning the gap. Germline V gene lookup returns CDR1 SGHNT and CDR2 YYREEE (reference sequence). CDR3 nucleotide sequence: TGTGCCAGCAGCTTACCACAGAATCCCTACGAGCAGTACTTC. This translates into CASSLPQNPYEQYF.

J is TRBJ1-1 and V is TRBV6-5; D is perhaps TRBD1 (5 bases). The CDR3 is 13 amino acids. The V end lost 7 bases, the J end lost 4 bases, and 13 bases lay between the germline ends. CDR1 and CDR2 (germline): MNHEY, SVGAGI. This CDR3 reads CASTQGFFTEAFF. In DNA form, the CDR3 reads TGTGCCAGCACCCAGGGATTTTTCACTGAAGCTTTCTTT.

This sequence joins TRBV4-1 and TRBJ1-5, with 7 nucleotides matching TRBD1. The CDR3 is made up of 15 amino acids. V lost 1 base and J lost 6; bases outside the gene matches: 6. Germline CDR1 is MGHRA and CDR2 is YSYEKL. Written as DNA, the CDR3 is TGCGCCAGCAGCCAAGCCACAGGGGCGGGTCAGCCCCAGCATTTT. Amino acid sequence: CASSQATGAGQPQHF.